In its sample, the clone carrying this T cell receptor (beta chain) was seen a few times. This specimen belongs to a study of T cells of healthy individuals. TCRdb passed the 5' RACE reads through MiXCR, listing each CDR3 protein once. The table lists 90,000 to 100,000 distinct CDR3 sequences, 15% to 20% of them singletons. CDR1 and CDR2 from the germline V gene are ENHRY and SYGVKD. The CDR3 is made up of 11 amino acids. The ends were cut back, 10 bases at V and 2 bases at J, with 9 bases in the middle. The rearrangement links TRBV10-3 to TRBJ2-7, with D maybe TRBD1 (5 bases). The receptor's source is a human donor in good health. CDR3 region: CASQTAYEQYF. The CDR3 coding sequence is TGTGCCAGCCAGACAGCCTACGAGCAGTACTTC.